Many counts were recorded for the clone carrying this TCR beta chain. Its antigen is as yet unknown. MiXCR, run by TCRdb on the multiplex PCR reads, gives a single entry per CDR3 protein. This sample has approximately 90,000 distinct CDR3 sequences; around 28% occur once, and the top ten carry 8% to 9%. The sample originates from a study of breast tumors, draining lymph nodes, adjacent tissues. Study results and limitations: Tumor TCR diversity was below lymph nodes but above nontumor tissue. Luminal-like breast cancer showed significantly higher tumor–nontumor repertoire similarity than basal-like.

Germline V CDR1 and CDR2: SGHRS, YFSETQ. This CDR3 region has 14 residues. The V gene lost 4 bases and the J gene lost 4 bases, with 12 bases spanning the gap. Samples came from axillary lymph nodes draining the breast cancer. This chain uses TRBV5-1 with TRBJ1-3, with D unresolved. The sequenced sample was axillary lymph node tissue. The sequence was obtained from a female donor with breast cancer. Some clones in this sample may be carry-over from other donors' samples. DNA of the CDR3: TGCGCCAGCAGCGCGGAGGCTAGGGGAAACACCATATATTTT. It specifies CASSAEARGNTIYF. The full variable domain, rest sourced from reference TRBV5-1 and TRBJ1-3, is KAGVTQTPRYLIKTRGQQVTLSCSPISGHRSVSWYQQTPGQGLQFLFEYFSETQRNKGNFPGRFSGRQFSNSRSEMNVSTLELGDSALYLCASSAEARGNTIYFGEGSWLTVV.